This T cell receptor (beta chain) was sequenced for a study of T cell responses to AZD1222 COVID-19 vaccine. CDR1 is LNHDA, CDR2 SQIVND, per germline (reference sequence). This CDR3 comprises 14 residues. V was pared by 4 bases and J by 6 bases, with 5 bases of the junction left unmatched. The protocol was immunoSEQ multiplex PCR, while the TCRdb copy is restricted to in-frame clones and leaves out a portion. The profile shows about 130,000 clones, 80% to 95% of them singletons. The input for sequencing was peripheral blood, taken on day 0 of AZD1222 vaccination. This clonotype was obtained from an adult in good health. The J gene is TRBJ2-2, the V gene TRBV19, with 7 bases lining up with TRBD2. CDR3 bases: TGTGCCAGTAGTACCTGGACTAGTTCCGGGGAGCTGTTTTTT. It is translated as CASSTWTSSGELFF.